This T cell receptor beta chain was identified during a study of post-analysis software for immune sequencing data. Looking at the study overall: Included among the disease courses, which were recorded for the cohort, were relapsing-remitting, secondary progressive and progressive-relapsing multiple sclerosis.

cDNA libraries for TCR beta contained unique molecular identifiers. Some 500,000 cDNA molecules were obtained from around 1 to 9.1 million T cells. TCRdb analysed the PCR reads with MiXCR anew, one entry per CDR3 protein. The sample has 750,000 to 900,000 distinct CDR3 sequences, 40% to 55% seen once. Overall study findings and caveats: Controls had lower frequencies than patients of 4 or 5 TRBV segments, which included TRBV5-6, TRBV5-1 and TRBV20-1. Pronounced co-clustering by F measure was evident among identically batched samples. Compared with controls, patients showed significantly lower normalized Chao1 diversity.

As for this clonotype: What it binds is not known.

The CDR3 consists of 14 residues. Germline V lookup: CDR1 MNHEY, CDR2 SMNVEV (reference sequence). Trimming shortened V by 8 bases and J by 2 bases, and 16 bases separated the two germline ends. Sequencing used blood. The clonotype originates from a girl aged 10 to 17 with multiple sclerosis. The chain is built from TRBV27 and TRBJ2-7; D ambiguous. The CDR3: CASRLGLDTYEQYF. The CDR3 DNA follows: TGTGCCAGCCGTCTGGGTCTAGACACCTACGAGCAGTACTTC.